This TCR beta chain was documented in a study of memory CD4+ T cells and cytomegalovirus serostatus. The CDR3 runs to 15 residues. The trim removed 5 bases at V and 4 bases at J, leaving 7 bases unmatched. The germline V gene encodes CDR1 MNHEY and CDR2 SVGAGI. The sort gate was single viable CD3+CD4+CD8-CD45RO+ cells for memory CD4+ T cells. This clone was seen just once. Data came from immunoSEQ multiplex PCR; TCRdb stores just in-frame clones and leaves some out. The sample holds tens of thousands of clones, about 74% seen once. The source is an adult in good health and CMV-seronegative. J is TRBJ1-2 and V is TRBV6-5, with 10 bases fitting TRBD1. The sample taken for sequencing was memory CD4+ T cells from blood. The CDR3 DNA is TGTGCCAGCAGTCTTAGATGGACAGGGGGCTATGGCTACACCTTC. It codes for CASSLRWTGGYGYTF.